Listed here are 26 T cell receptor beta chains from one sample, sequenced in a study of T cells in Graves' hyperthyroidism and ophthalmopathy. Template material for amplifying TCR beta CDR3 regions consisted of RNA transcripts. The HTBI set primed first-round TCR CDR3 RT-PCR. In TCRdb, the multiplex PCR reads were re-called with MiXCR into one record per CDR3 protein. The sample holds 500,000 to 700,000 distinct CDR3 sequences, 16% seen once. The sequenced material came from blood. Receptors originate from a woman aged 18-29 years with Graves' hyperthyroidism.

This clonotype was counted at least ten times. The chain couples TRBV3-1 to TRBJ2-3; no clear D. Germline CDR1 LGHDT, CDR2 YNNKEL (reference sequence). The CDR3 has 15 residues. Trimming stripped 2 bases from V and 0 bases from J, with 9 bases between. The CDR3 protein is CASSQSYDSTDTQYF. CDR3 sequence (DNA): TGTGCCAGCAGCCAATCATACGATAGCACAGATACGCAGTATTTT.

This chain uses TRBV5-1 with TRBJ1-6; D gene uncertain. Trimming left V 0 bases short and J 3 bases short, with 10 bases between. Per germline, CDR1 SGHRS and CDR2 YFSETQ. The CDR3 runs 16 residues. The CDR3: CASSLARGNYNSPLHF. DNA of the CDR3: TGCGCCAGCAGCTTGGCCCGCGGGAACTATAATTCACCCCTCCACTTT.

This clonotype was detected a few times. This sequence joins TRBV15 and TRBJ2-7; 12 nucleotides agree with TRBD2. Germline-derived CDR1 and CDR2 are LNHNV and YYDKDF (reference sequence). The V and J ends lost 0 bases and 0 bases, in that order; junction bases with no gene match: 6. This CDR3 has 18 residues. The CDR3 DNA sequence: TGTGCCACCAGCAGAGATCTCAAGACTAGCGGGAGCTCCTACGAGCAGTACTTC. This codes for CATSRDLKTSGSSYEQYF.

The table lists this clonotype with many counts. The chain joins TRBV7-8 to TRBJ2-7, with 8 positions matching TRBD1. With V trimmed by 5 bases and J by 3 bases, 6 bases remained unmatched. The length of the CDR3 is 14 residues. Per germline, CDR1 SGHVS and CDR2 FQNEAQ. CDR3 sequence: CASSVRQGLYEQYF. The DNA of the CDR3 is TGTGCCAGCAGCGTAAGACAGGGGCTCTACGAGCAGTACTTC.

This clonotype has just a few counts. J is TRBJ2-1 and V is TRBV18; D is perhaps TRBD2 (6 bases). The germline V and J ends were trimmed by 0 bases and 10 bases, with 13 bases remaining between them. Germline CDR1 and CDR2: KGHSH and LQKENI. There are 14 residues in the CDR3. The CDR3 spells CASSPPVPGGEQFF. The CDR3 bases are TGTGCCAGCTCACCACCAGTCCCTGGGGGGGAGCAGTTCTTC.

This chain joins TRBV7-2 and TRBJ1-3, with TRBD1 matching 8 bases. The V gene end was trimmed by 4 bases and the J gene end by 0 bases; junction bases not matched to a gene: 2. In germline, CDR1 is SGHTA, CDR2 FQGNSA. This CDR3 comprises 15 residues. The CDR3 sequence is CASSSTGASGNTIYF. CDR3 bases: TGTGCCAGCAGCTCGACAGGGGCCTCTGGAAACACCATATATTTT.

This clonotype was observed a few times. The junction shows a germline mismatch at one end, possibly a read error. The rearrangement links TRBV2 to TRBJ1-1; tentatively, D is TRBD1 (5 bases). Germline V gives CDR1 SNHLY, CDR2 FYNNEI. The CDR3 length is 12 residues. In DNA, the CDR3 is TGTGCCAGCAGTGGATTTGACAGACCCGGCCTCTTT. It codes for CASSGFDRPGLF.

The sample holds many counts of this clonotype. This rearrangement joins TRBV20-1 to TRBJ2-7, with D tentatively TRBD2 (7 bases). The CDR3 length is 14 residues. Germline V lookup: CDR1 DFQATT, CDR2 SNEGSKA (reference sequence). V was clipped by 6 bases and J by 5 bases, with 20 bases between them. The CDR3 sequence: CSARGGRGLDEQYF. The CDR3 DNA reads TGCAGTGCAAGGGGGGGCAGGGGTCTGGACGAGCAGTACTTC.

This clonotype was seen ten or more times. The chain recombines TRBV7-9 with TRBJ1-3; D is unresolved. From germline, CDR1 is SEHNR and CDR2 FQNEAQ (reference sequence). The CDR3 length is 15 residues. Trimming pared 4 bases from V and 4 bases from J, leaving 14 bases between. CDR3 region: CASSYNDRPGNTIYF. As DNA, the CDR3 is TGTGCCAGCAGCTACAACGACCGTCCCGGAAACACCATATATTTT.

This clonotype appeared many times. V usage is TRBV12-3 or TRBV12-4 and J usage is TRBJ2-5, with 9 bases fitting TRBD2. The CDR3 extends over 15 amino acids. Losses at the gene ends were 7 bases for V and 2 bases for J; bases not matched to a gene: 8. CDR3 DNA sequence: TGTGCCAGCAAGAGGGGGACTAGCACGCAAGAGACCCAGTACTTC. Translating gives CASKRGTSTQETQYF.

Here the CDR3 reads CASSLYSAYEQYF. The CDR3 DNA is TGCGCCAGCAGCTTGTACAGTGCCTACGAGCAGTACTTC. The chain carries TRBV5-1 and TRBJ2-7; D not certain. Trimming removed 1 base at V and 2 bases at J, with 7 bases between. From germline, CDR1 is SGHRS and CDR2 YFSETQ. The CDR3 contains 13 residues.

The genes are TRBV4-1 and TRBJ1-1; TRBD1 is a possible D gene (6 bases). Trimming took 3 bases from V and 1 from J, leaving 9 bases between them. This CDR3 has 14 amino acids. Germline assignment: CDR1 MGHRA and CDR2 YSYEKL. The CDR3 coding sequence is TGCGCCAGCAGCCAGAAGACAGGGAACACTGAAGCTTTCTTT. This translates into CASSQKTGNTEAFF.

The chain employs TRBV7-6 and TRBJ2-7; D unclear. CDR1 SGHVS and CDR2 FNYEAQ come from the germline V gene. The CDR3 totals 14 residues. V was trimmed by 0 bases and J by 2 bases, leaving 8 bases between them. The CDR3 region has the DNA TGTGCCAGCAGCTTAGCCCTGGGAACCTACGAGCAGTACTTC. Translation gives CASSLALGTYEQYF.

This clonotype was recorded at least ten times. DNA for the CDR3: TGTGCCAGCAGTGATAGGATCAGACAGGGTAATGAAAAACTGTTTTTT. This sequence encodes CASSDRIRQGNEKLFF. V is TRBV2 and J is TRBJ1-4; TRBD1 agrees at 7 bases. The CDR3 contains 16 residues. Germline-derived CDR1 and CDR2 are SNHLY and FYNNEI. Trimming took 3 bases from V and 4 from J; bases not matched to a gene: 8.

This clonotype was seen ten or more times. This chain joins TRBV2 and TRBJ1-3; D not certain. The CDR3 extends over 14 amino acids. V gave up 6 bases and J gave up 0 bases, with 9 bases separating them. Germline V gene lookup returns CDR1 SNHLY and CDR2 FYNNEI. The CDR3 sequence is CASRAQISGNTIYF. The CDR3 DNA reads TGTGCCAGCAGAGCCCAAATCTCTGGAAACACCATATATTTT.

Many counts were recorded for this clonotype. This chain connects TRBV11-2 to TRBJ2-1, with D unclear. From germline, CDR1 is SGHAT and CDR2 FQNNGV. V was clipped by 0 bases and J by 11 bases, with 17 bases between them. This CDR3 region has 15 residues. The CDR3 sequence: CASSLETALPSQQFF. CDR3 sequence (DNA): TGTGCCAGCAGCTTAGAGACGGCGCTGCCCTCCCAGCAGTTCTTC.

The chain recombines TRBV5-1 with TRBJ2-2, with 9 bases matching TRBD1. Germline V gene lookup returns CDR1 SGHRS and CDR2 YFSETQ. V was clipped by 5 bases and J by 0 bases; unmatched bases: 14. This CDR3 region has 19 residues. CDR3 DNA sequence: TGCGCCAGCAGATATGCCGGGACAGGGACCTTATCGAACACCGGGGAGCTGTTTTTT. Translated: CASRYAGTGTLSNTGELFF.

This clonotype was picked up many times. The CDR3 here is CSESGRAGEQFF. The DNA for the CDR3 is TGCAGTGAGAGCGGGAGGGCCGGTGAGCAGTTCTTC. The chain employs TRBV20-1 and TRBJ2-1, with TRBD2 matching 10 bases. The CDR3 has 12 amino acids. Trimming removed 7 bases from V and 9 bases from J; junction bases left unmatched: 6. The germline gives CDR1 DFQATT, CDR2 SNEGSKA (reference sequence).

This clonotype was observed many times. The rearrangement uses TRBV6-2 or TRBV6-3 and TRBJ1-2; a weak D match, TRBD1 (6 bases). The germline V and J ends were trimmed by 5 bases and 2 bases, with 9 bases remaining between them. The V gene's germline CDR1 is MNHEY and CDR2 SVGEGT. The CDR3 is 13 amino acids. The CDR3 DNA is TGTGCCAGCAGTAAAACAGGGAACTATGGCTACACCTTC. It yields the protein CASSKTGNYGYTF.

The gene calls are TRBV5-6 and TRBJ2-2, with D hard to call. Trimming took off 4 bases at V and 6 bases at J, with 10 bases between the two ends. The germline CDR1 and CDR2 sequences are SGHDT and YYEEEE. CDR3 length: 13 residues. The chain's CDR3 is CASSPPAAGELFF. In DNA form, the CDR3 reads TGTGCCAGCAGCCCCCCGGCGGCCGGGGAGCTGTTTTTT.

At least ten counts were recorded for this clonotype. The chain links TRBV7-9 to TRBJ2-3; D gene unclear. Germline CDR1 reads SEHNR; CDR2 reads FQNEAQ (reference sequence). The length of the CDR3 is 14 residues. Trimming stripped 5 bases from V and 1 base from J, with 10 bases between. In DNA form, the CDR3 reads TGTGCCAGCAGCCCAGCAGTGGGCACAGATACGCAGTATTTT. This translates into CASSPAVGTDTQYF.

This clonotype was seen at least ten times. This chain uses TRBV7-2 with TRBJ2-7, with 9 bases fitting TRBD2. CDR1 and CDR2 from the germline V gene are SGHTA and FQGNSA. V trimming: 5 bases; J trimming: 3 bases; junction bases outside the gene matches: 2. CDR3 length: 13 amino acids. The CDR3 protein is CASSATSGYEQYF. Written as DNA, the CDR3 is TGTGCCAGCAGCGCGACTAGCGGCTACGAGCAGTACTTC.

This clonotype was recorded at least ten times. The CDR3 coding sequence is TGTGCCAGCAGCTTAATCTTGTGGGGCAGGGCCCAAGAGACCCAGTACTTC. Its translation is CASSLILWGRAQETQYF. V gene TRBV7-2 combines with J gene TRBJ2-5; TRBD1 might be the D (5 bases). CDR3 length: 17 residues. Trimming removed 2 bases from V and 1 base from J, with 17 bases in between. The germline V gene has CDR1 SGHTA and CDR2 FQGNSA.

V is TRBV6-1 and J is TRBJ2-2, with 8 bases identical to TRBD2. The CDR3 totals 12 residues. Looked up from germline, CDR1 is MNHNS and CDR2 is SASEGT. The CDR3 here is CTSGGDTGELFF. In DNA, the CDR3 is TGTACTAGCGGCGGGGACACCGGGGAGCTGTTTTTT.

This clonotype was counted at least ten times. This chain uses TRBV6-2 or TRBV6-3 with TRBJ1-5; unclear D gene. Germline CDR1 MNHEY, CDR2 SVGEGT. The CDR3 is made up of 14 amino acids. Trimming left V 6 bases short and J 0 bases short, with 9 bases between. The CDR3 region is CASSGDYSNQPQHF. Here the CDR3 DNA reads TGTGCCAGCAGCGGAGATTATAGCAATCAGCCCCAGCATTTT.

CDR3 protein: CASSDTLAGGNEQFF. The CDR3 nucleotides read TGCGCCAGCAGTGATACCCTAGCGGGAGGAAATGAGCAGTTCTTC. The chain carries TRBV10-1 and TRBJ2-1; 11 positions agree with TRBD2. The length of the CDR3 is 15 residues. V lost 3 bases and J lost 7; bases outside the gene matches: 5. The germline gives CDR1 WNHNN, CDR2 SYGVQD (reference sequence).